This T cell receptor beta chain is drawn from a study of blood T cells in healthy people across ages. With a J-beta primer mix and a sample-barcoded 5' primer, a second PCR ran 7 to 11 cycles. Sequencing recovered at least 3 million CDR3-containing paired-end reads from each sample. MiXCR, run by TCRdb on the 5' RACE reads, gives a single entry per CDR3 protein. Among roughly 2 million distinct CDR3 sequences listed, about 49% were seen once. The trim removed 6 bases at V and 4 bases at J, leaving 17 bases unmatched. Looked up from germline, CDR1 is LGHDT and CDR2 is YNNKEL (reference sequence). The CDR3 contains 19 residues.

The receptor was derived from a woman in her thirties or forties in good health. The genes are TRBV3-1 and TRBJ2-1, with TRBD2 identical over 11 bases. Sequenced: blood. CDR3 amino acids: CASSPPGTYSGGAYNEQFF. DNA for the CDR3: TGTGCCAGCAGTCCACCAGGCACATATAGCGGGGGGGCGTACAATGAGCAGTTCTTC.